This TCR beta chain was documented in a study of T cell repertoires in cytomegalovirus infection. General study findings and limits: Across the ex vivo response, the dominant clonotypes were HLA-C-restricted CMV-specific TCR beta clonotypes.

Trimming took 3 bases from V and 4 from J; bases not matched to a gene: 2. The CDR3 spans 14 residues. TCRdb analysed the reads with MiXCR anew, one entry per CDR3 protein. Of about 770,000 distinct CDR3 sequences listed, 25% to 30% are singletons. The sample holds one count of this clonotype. The antigen is undetermined. Sequencing was performed on cultured CD8+ T cells from PBMCs, taken from culture after CMV antigen stimulation. This clonotype was sampled from a human donor in good health (CMV status not recorded). Some clones in this sample may be carry-over from other donors' samples. The chain carries TRBV12-3 or TRBV12-4 and TRBJ2-2, with TRBD1 identical over 7 bases. CDR3 sequence reads: CASSLRGPTGELFF. In DNA, the CDR3 is TGTGCCAGCAGTTTGAGGGGGCCCACCGGGGAGCTGTTTTTT.